Each of the 14 T cell receptor beta chains below was sequenced from the same sample in a study of cytomegalovirus exposure and HLA in healthy donors. The PCR used 60 Vbeta and 13 Jbeta primers. The protocol was immunoSEQ multiplex PCR, while the TCRdb copy is restricted to in-frame clones and leaves out a portion. The data hold 150,000 to 200,000 clones, with roughly four fifths observed a single time. Sequences were obtained from PBMCs. Receptors originate from a woman aged 18-29 years in good health and CMV-seronegative.

The rearrangement links TRBV2 to TRBJ2-5; 7 bases are shared with TRBD1. The V segment lost 4 bases and the J segment 3 bases; nucleotides outside the gene matches: 8. Germline values: CDR1 SNHLY, CDR2 FYNNEI. CDR3 length: 15 residues. CDR3 sequence reads: CASSGPGTEKETQYF. CDR3 DNA: TGTGCCAGCAGTGGCCCCGGGACAGAGAAAGAGACCCAGTACTTC.

V and J are TRBV18 and TRBJ2-1; 9 bases line up with TRBD2. The germline V gene has CDR1 KGHSH and CDR2 LQKENI. The CDR3 runs 16 residues. V lost 2 bases, J lost 8 bases, and 10 bases stayed unmatched. The CDR3 DNA is TGTGCCAGCTCACCAGAGGGACTAGCAGGGACGTATGAGCAGTTCTTC. This encodes CASSPEGLAGTYEQFF.

This clone was detected once. V usage is TRBV11-2 and J usage is TRBJ2-7; no firm D call. The CDR3 has 12 residues. Germline values: CDR1 SGHAT, CDR2 FQNNGV. V lost 3 bases, J lost 4 bases, and 7 bases lay in between. CDR3 nucleotides: TGTGCCAGCAGCTTCCCCAGGTACGAGCAGTACTTC. Its protein product is CASSFPRYEQYF.

This clone was picked up a small number of times. This chain joins TRBV6-1 and TRBJ2-2, with D possibly matching TRBD2 (6 bases). V lost 6 bases and J 1 base, leaving 18 bases between the germline ends. Germline V CDR1 and CDR2: MNHNS, SASEGT. The CDR3 contains 17 residues. The CDR3 coding sequence is TGTGCCAGCAGGGAATCTTTAGCGGAGGTGAACACCGGGGAGCTGTTTTTT. Amino acid sequence: CASRESLAEVNTGELFF.

The genes are TRBV27 and TRBJ1-1; a weak D match, TRBD1 (5 bases). Germline V gene sequence: CDR1 MNHEY, CDR2 SMNVEV (reference sequence). V lost 0 bases and J 1 base, leaving 9 bases between the germline ends. The CDR3 consists of 15 residues. DNA of the CDR3: TGTGCCAGCAGTTTATCCCGGACAAGGAACACTGAAGCTTTCTTT. Translating it yields CASSLSRTRNTEAFF.

The chain joins TRBV6-1 to TRBJ2-7, with D uncertain. Between the trimmed V and J ends, which lost 10 bases and 3 bases, there was a span of 16 bases. This CDR3 region has 13 residues. Germline V gene lookup returns CDR1 MNHNS and CDR2 SASEGT. The CDR3 protein is CATAPTQLYEQYF. The CDR3 coding sequence is TGTGCCACTGCGCCCACCCAACTCTACGAGCAGTACTTC.

The V and J genes are TRBV5-6 and TRBJ2-1; 9 bases are shared with TRBD1. The CDR3 is 18 residues long. Germline V gene sequence: CDR1 SGHDT, CDR2 YYEEEE. J lost 1 base, V lost 4 bases, and 12 bases had no gene match. CDR3 sequence reads: CASSLGTGYLRSYNEQFF. CDR3 DNA sequence: TGTGCCAGCAGCCTCGGGACAGGGTATTTACGGTCCTACAATGAGCAGTTCTTC.

This sequence joins TRBV9 and TRBJ2-1, with 8 bases identical to TRBD2. CDR1 SGDLS and CDR2 YYNGEE come from the germline V gene. The CDR3 runs to 15 residues. The V gene end was trimmed by 3 bases and the J gene end by 7 bases; junction bases not matched to a gene: 9. The CDR3 protein is CASSGTSGNTNEQFF. CDR3 sequence (DNA): TGTGCCAGCAGCGGTACTAGCGGAAACACAAATGAGCAGTTCTTC.

This clone has just a few counts. Other DNA variants within this sample encode the same CDR3. The V and J genes are TRBV29-1 and TRBJ1-1; 7 nucleotides agree with TRBD1. The CDR3 consists of 12 residues. The V gene end was trimmed by 4 bases and the J gene end by 3 bases; junction bases not matched to a gene: 2. Germline V gene sequence: CDR1 SQVTM, CDR2 ANQGSEA. CDR3 in DNA: TGCAGCGTTGCCAGGGGGGACACTGAAGCTTTCTTT. Amino acids: CSVARGDTEAFF.

V and J are TRBV27 and TRBJ2-7; 9 bases are a match to TRBD1. After removal of 4 bases from V and 2 bases from J, the junction contained 6 bases not matched to a gene. The CDR3 has 15 residues. In germline, CDR1 is MNHEY, CDR2 SMNVEV (reference sequence). DNA for the CDR3: TGTGCCAGCAGTTGGGGGACAGGGCACACCTACGAGCAGTACTTC. This translates into CASSWGTGHTYEQYF.

As regards this clone: At one end the junction does not follow the germline gene, possibly because of a read error. CDR3 residues: CASSPEAF. As DNA, the CDR3 is TGTGCCAGCAGTCCGGAGGCCTTC. The chain carries TRBV25-1 and TRBJ1-2; D is undetermined. Germline V CDR1 and CDR2: MGHDK, SYGVNS. The CDR3 sequence is 8 residues long.

The genes are TRBV7-2 and TRBJ2-7, with D maybe TRBD2 (6 bases). The CDR3 has 14 residues. Trimming left V 1 base short and J 1 base short, with 8 bases between. CDR1 is SGHTA and CDR2 is FQGNSA in the germline V gene. The CDR3: CASSLGGISYEQYF. The DNA of the CDR3 is TGTGCCAGCAGCTTAGGCGGGATATCCTACGAGCAGTACTTC.

The rearrangement joins TRBV9 to TRBJ2-2, with TRBD2 identical over 11 bases. This CDR3 has 18 amino acids. Trimming at V came to 3 bases and at J to 7 bases, leaving 14 bases not matched to a gene. CDR1 is SGDLS and CDR2 is YYNGEE in the germline V gene. In nucleotides, the CDR3 is TGTGCCAGCAGCGATCGACCGGGACTAGCGGCCAGAGACGGGGAGCTGTTTTTT. Protein: CASSDRPGLAARDGELFF.

Turning to this clone: At the DNA level, this CDR3 is encoded by other sequences in the same sample as well. The CDR3: CASSLDSREQYF. CDR3 DNA: TGTGCCAGCAGCTTAGATAGTCGCGAGCAGTACTTC. The rearrangement joins TRBV7-2 to TRBJ2-7, with no clear D. CDR3 size: 12 residues. Between the trimmed V and J ends, which lost 1 base and 6 bases, there was a span of 7 bases. Germline values: CDR1 SGHTA, CDR2 FQGNSA.